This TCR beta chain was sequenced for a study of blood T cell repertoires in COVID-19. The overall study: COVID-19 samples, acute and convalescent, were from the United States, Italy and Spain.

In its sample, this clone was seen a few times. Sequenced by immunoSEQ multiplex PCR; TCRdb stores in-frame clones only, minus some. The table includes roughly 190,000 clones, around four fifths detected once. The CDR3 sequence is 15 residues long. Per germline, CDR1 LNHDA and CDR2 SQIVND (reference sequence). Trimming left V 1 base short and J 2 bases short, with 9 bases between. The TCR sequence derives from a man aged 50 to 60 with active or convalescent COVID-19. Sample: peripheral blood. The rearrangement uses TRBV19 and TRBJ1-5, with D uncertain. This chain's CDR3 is CASSIGGRGNQPQHF. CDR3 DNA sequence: TGTGCCAGTAGTATAGGCGGGCGAGGCAATCAGCCCCAGCATTTT.